This TCR beta chain was captured by sequencing in a study of cytomegalovirus exposure and HLA in healthy donors. On this clone: What it binds is not known.

Germline assignment: CDR1 SNHLY and CDR2 FYNNEI. The CDR3 consists of 12 residues. The V gene end was trimmed by 10 bases and the J gene end by 3 bases; junction bases not matched to a gene: 5. Study-wide results and limits: In a later analysis, HLA-C alleles had the fewest associated TCRs, DRB1 alleles the most. Most CMV-associated TCR beta chains were later found to appear HLA-restricted. For TCR beta chains, V- and J-gene trimming was later linked to a missense DCLRE1C variant.

Vbeta (60) and Jbeta (13) primers were used in the PCR. Generated by immunoSEQ multiplex PCR, the TCRdb table keeps only in-frame clones and is missing some. The table shows roughly 100,000 clones, with under 85% occurring only once. This sequence joins TRBV2 and TRBJ2-7; TRBD1 aligns across 8 bases. Sequencing was performed on PBMCs. The receptor was derived from a young man in good health and CMV-seronegative. DNA of the CDR3: TGTGCCATGGACAGGGTGGTCTACGAGCAGTACTTC. Translated, it gives CAMDRVVYEQYF.